The 20 T cell receptor beta chains reported below all come from one sample, sequenced in a study of CD8 T cells in Susac syndrome. An amount of RNA that ranged from 0.5 to 1 ug was reverse transcribed with random hexamers. TCRdb used MiXCR to reprocess the immunoSEQ multiplex PCR reads, holding one entry per CDR3 protein. The table lists fewer than 60,000 distinct CDR3 sequences, just under 95% of them singletons. The specimen sequenced was CD8+ T cells from PBMCs. Source of these receptors: a human donor with Susac syndrome.

J is TRBJ2-3 and V is TRBV30, with 7 bases aligning to TRBD2. The CDR3 is made up of 14 amino acids. In germline, CDR1 is GTSNPN, CDR2 SVGIG (reference sequence). The junction had 8 bases not matched to a gene; V was cut back by 8 bases and J by 0 bases. The CDR3 loop reads CARTGGTSTDTQYF. CDR3 nucleotides: TGTGCCAGGACCGGGGGGACTAGCACAGATACGCAGTATTTT.

The chain recombines TRBV14 with TRBJ1-1; no clear D. The CDR3 sequence is 16 residues long. The V and J ends lost 2 bases and 1 base respectively, with 14 bases between them. Germline CDR1 reads SGHDN; CDR2 reads FVKESK. CDR3 sequence reads: CASSQNVWRGNTEAFF. For the CDR3, the DNA is TGTGCCAGCAGCCAAAACGTGTGGAGAGGGAACACTGAAGCTTTCTTT.

The V and J genes are TRBV29-1 and TRBJ1-2, with a tentative D call TRBD1 (6 bases). The CDR3 length is 13 residues. Germline values: CDR1 SQVTM, CDR2 ANQGSEA. Trimming stripped 7 bases from V and 3 bases from J, with 15 bases between. CDR3 loop: CSGLGGADYGYTF. CDR3 bases: TGCAGCGGTCTCGGGGGGGCGGACTATGGCTACACCTTC.

The V call is TRBV29-1, the J call TRBJ1-1; TRBD1 matches at 8 bases. The CDR3 sequence is 13 residues long. In germline, CDR1 is SQVTM, CDR2 ANQGSEA. The ends lost 6 bases at V and 4 bases at J; junction bases unmatched: 7. The CDR3 reads CSVRTGISTEAFF. Written as DNA, the CDR3 is TGCAGCGTCAGGACAGGGATAAGCACTGAAGCTTTCTTT.

The V gene is TRBV7-6, the J gene TRBJ2-3; D is unclear. This CDR3 comprises 18 residues. From germline, CDR1 is SGHVS and CDR2 FNYEAQ. Trimming pared 2 bases from V and 6 bases from J, leaving 24 bases between. In nucleotides, the CDR3 is TGTGCCAGCAGCTTAAGTAGTCCCCTGGCCTCTCTCCGGGATACGCAGTATTTT. Protein product: CASSLSSPLASLRDTQYF.

The genes are TRBV25-1 and TRBJ1-2; TRBD1 is a possible D gene (6 bases). Trimming took 6 bases from V and 10 from J, leaving 21 bases between them. Germline CDR1 reads MGHDK; CDR2 reads SYGVNS. CDR3 length: 14 residues. The CDR3 loop reads CASRPTGSSSFYTF. CDR3 coding DNA: TGTGCCAGCAGGCCAACAGGGAGCAGTTCGTTCTACACCTTC.

This clonotype has only one observation. The rearrangement joins TRBV7-2 to TRBJ2-1, with 9 bases identical to TRBD2. Trimming cost V 1 base and J 3 bases; bases outside gene matches: 1. The length of the CDR3 is 15 residues. Germline V gene sequence: CDR1 SGHTA, CDR2 FQGNSA. The CDR3 loop reads CASSLGGGVYNEQFF. The CDR3 bases are TGTGCCAGCAGCTTAGGCGGGGGGGTCTACAATGAGCAGTTCTTC.

This clonotype appeared a single time. The chain recombines TRBV6-5 with TRBJ1-6, with TRBD1 matching over 8 bases. CDR3 size: 13 residues. The V gene end was trimmed by 8 bases and the J gene end by 7 bases; junction bases not matched to a gene: 4. Looked up from germline, CDR1 is MNHEY and CDR2 is SVGAGI. CDR3 sequence (DNA): TGTGCCAGCCAGACAGGGGACAATTCACCCCTCCACTTT. As protein: CASQTGDNSPLHF.

The CDR3 is CASSPGRNTGELFF. CDR3 coding DNA: TGTGCCAGCAGCCCCGGACGGAACACCGGGGAGCTGTTTTTT. The V call is TRBV14, the J call TRBJ2-2; D remains unclear. This CDR3 spans 14 amino acids. Germline V lookup: CDR1 SGHDN, CDR2 FVKESK. The germline V and J ends were trimmed by 4 bases and 1 base, with 7 bases remaining between them.

V gene TRBV6-1 combines with J gene TRBJ1-5, with D unresolved. CDR1 is MNHNS and CDR2 is SASEGT in the germline V gene. There are 14 residues in the CDR3. V shed 7 bases and J shed 0 bases, with 10 bases lying between them. The CDR3 DNA reads as TGTGCCAGCAAAGGATTTTATAGCAATCAGCCCCAGCATTTT. Translating gives CASKGFYSNQPQHF.

J is TRBJ1-1 and V is TRBV14, with 9 bases lining up with TRBD1. The length of the CDR3 is 15 residues. J lost 4 bases, V lost 3 bases, and 6 bases had no gene match. Per germline, CDR1 SGHDN and CDR2 FVKESK. CDR3 in DNA: TGTGCCAGCAGCCACCCCGGGACAGGGTTCACTGAAGCTTTCTTT. Residues: CASSHPGTGFTEAFF. The whole variable domain, filled in from reference TRBV14 and TRBJ1-1, reads EAGVTQFPSHSVIEKGQTVTLRCDPISGHDNLYWYRRVMGKEIKFLLHFVKESKQDESGMPNNRFLAERTGGTYSTLKVQPAELEDSGVYFCASSHPGTGFTEAFFGQGTRLTVV.

The chain carries TRBV6-1 and TRBJ2-7; possibly TRBD2 for D (5 bases). In germline, CDR1 is MNHNS, CDR2 SASEGT. The CDR3 is made up of 16 amino acids. The V end lost 8 bases, the J end lost 2 bases, and 22 bases lay between the germline ends. CDR3 DNA sequence: TGTGCCAGCTTCGAGAAGAGGACTGTGTTTCCCTACGAGCAGTACTTC. This encodes CASFEKRTVFPYEQYF.

The J gene is TRBJ2-7, the V gene TRBV7-9; D is possibly TRBD1 (6 bases). Trimming removed 5 bases at V and 4 bases at J, with 15 bases between. CDR3 length: 14 amino acids. The V gene's germline CDR1 is SEHNR and CDR2 FQNEAQ (reference sequence). The CDR3 sequence is CASSRPGHGYEQYF. For the CDR3, the DNA is TGTGCCAGCAGCCGACCGGGACACGGATACGAGCAGTACTTC.

CDR3 nucleotides: TGTGCCTGGATCCCCCTACAGGGTAAGGACACTGAAGCTTTCTTT. It specifies CAWIPLQGKDTEAFF. The rearrangement uses TRBV30 and TRBJ1-1, with D perhaps matching TRBD1 (6 bases). V lost 4 bases, J lost 3 bases, and 18 bases lay in between. The CDR3 contains 15 residues. CDR1 GTSNPN and CDR2 SVGIG come from the germline V gene (reference sequence).

V gene TRBV7-2 combines with J gene TRBJ2-2, with no clear D. The CDR3 contains 15 residues. Germline assignment: CDR1 SGHTA and CDR2 FQGNSA. Trimming took off 2 bases at V and 10 bases at J, with 17 bases between the two ends. The chain's CDR3 is CASSLQGLPREELFF. CDR3 nucleotide sequence: TGTGCCAGCAGCTTACAAGGCCTACCCCGAGAGGAGCTGTTTTTT.

The chain recombines TRBV6-5 with TRBJ1-1; D gene uncertain. This CDR3 contains 16 residues. Germline CDR1 reads MNHEY; CDR2 reads SVGAGI. With 4 bases removed from V and 4 bases from J, the gap between germline ends came to 19 bases. In DNA, the CDR3 is TGTGCCAGCAGTTCCCGGACCTTTGGAGGGAGCACTGAAGCTTTCTTT. Its translation: CASSSRTFGGSTEAFF.

V and J are TRBV20-1 and TRBJ2-1; D remains unclear. The CDR3 totals 16 residues. CDR1 is DFQATT and CDR2 is SNEGSKA in the germline V gene (reference sequence). Trimming removed 0 bases from V and 5 bases from J, with 17 bases in between. CDR3 nucleotide sequence: TGCAGTGCTAGAGACCCGATGGCAAGTAGCAACAATGAGCAGTTCTTC. Protein product: CSARDPMASSNNEQFF.

The chain couples TRBV6-5 to TRBJ2-3; D remains unclear. CDR1 MNHEY and CDR2 SVGAGI come from the germline V gene. This CDR3 has 15 residues. Between the trimmed V and J ends, which lost 2 bases and 0 bases, there was a span of 9 bases. The CDR3 sequence: CASSYAEGSTDTQYF. Written as DNA, the CDR3 is TGTGCCAGCAGTTACGCCGAAGGGAGCACAGATACGCAGTATTTT.

The chain uses TRBV20-1 and TRBJ1-1; weak D call: TRBD1 (5 bases). Looked up from germline, CDR1 is DFQATT and CDR2 is SNEGSKA (reference sequence). Trimming pared 6 bases from V and 12 bases from J, leaving 17 bases between. The CDR3 extends over 11 amino acids. The CDR3 loop reads CSAPNSQGTFF. DNA of the CDR3: TGCAGTGCCCCTAACAGTCAGGGAACTTTCTTT.

This sequence joins TRBV24-1 and TRBJ2-5, with 9 bases identical to TRBD1. In germline, CDR1 is KGHDR, CDR2 SFDVKD. The V gene end was trimmed by 3 bases and the J gene end by 5 bases; junction bases not matched to a gene: 9. There are 16 residues in the CDR3. CDR3 region: CATSDLDGTGQETQYF. In nucleotides, the CDR3 is TGTGCCACCAGTGATCTCGACGGGACAGGGCAGGAGACCCAGTACTTC.